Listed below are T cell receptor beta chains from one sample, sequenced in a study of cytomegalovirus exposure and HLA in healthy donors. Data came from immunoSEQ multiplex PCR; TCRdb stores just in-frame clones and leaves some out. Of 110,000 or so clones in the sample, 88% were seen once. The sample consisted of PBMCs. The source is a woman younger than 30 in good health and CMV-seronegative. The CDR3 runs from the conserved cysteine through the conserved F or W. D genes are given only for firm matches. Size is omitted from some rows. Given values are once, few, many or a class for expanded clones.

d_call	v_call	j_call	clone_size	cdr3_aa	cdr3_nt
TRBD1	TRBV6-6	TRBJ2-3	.	CASSYSIDRGGDTQYF	TGTGCCAGCAGTTACTCGATTGACAGGGGGGGAGATACGCAGTATTTT
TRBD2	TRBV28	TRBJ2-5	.	CASNKEGRAQYF	TGTGCCAGCAACAAGGAGGGGAGGGCCCAGTACTTC
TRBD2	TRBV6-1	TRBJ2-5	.	CASSQLSGGQETQYF	TGTGCCAGCAGCCAACTCAGCGGGGGCCAAGAGACCCAGTACTTC
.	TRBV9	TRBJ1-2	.	CASSVIAGYTF	TGTGCCAGCAGCGTAATCGCGGGCTACACCTTC
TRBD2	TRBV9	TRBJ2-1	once	CASSGGLADEQFF	TGTGCCAGCAGCGGGGGACTAGCGGATGAGCAGTTCTTC
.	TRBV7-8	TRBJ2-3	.	CASSPQGGTDTQYF	TGTGCCAGCAGCCCCCAGGGTGGCACAGATACGCAGTATTTT
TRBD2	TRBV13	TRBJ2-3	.	CASSPRLAGNTDTQYF	TGTGCCAGCAGCCCTCGTCTAGCGGGGAACACAGATACGCAGTATTTT
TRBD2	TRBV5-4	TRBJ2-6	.	CASTLLALSSGANVLTF	TGTGCCAGCACCCTACTAGCGCTAAGCTCTGGGGCCAACGTCCTGACTTTC
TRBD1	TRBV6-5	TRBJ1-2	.	CASSPDRGLLGYTF	TGTGCCAGCAGCCCCGACAGGGGGCTCCTTGGCTACACCTTC
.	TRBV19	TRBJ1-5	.	CASSALGGSGQPQHF	TGTGCCAGTAGTGCCTTGGGGGGTAGTGGTCAGCCCCAGCATTTT
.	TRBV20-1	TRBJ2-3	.	CSARFRDTQYF	TGCAGTGCTAGGTTCCGAGATACGCAGTATTTT
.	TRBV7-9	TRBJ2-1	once	CASSSTSNEQFF	TGTGCCAGCAGCTCGACAAGTAATGAGCAGTTCTTC
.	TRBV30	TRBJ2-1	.	CAWSVTPGDEQFF	TGTGCCTGGAGTGTAACCCCAGGCGATGAGCAGTTCTTC
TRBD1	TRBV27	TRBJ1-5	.	CASLSGTGKDQPQHF	TGTGCCAGCCTATCCGGGACAGGGAAGGATCAGCCCCAGCATTTT
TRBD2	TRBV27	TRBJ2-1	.	CASSLQLAGVDEQFF	TGTGCCAGCAGTTTACAACTAGCGGGAGTGGACGAGCAGTTCTTC
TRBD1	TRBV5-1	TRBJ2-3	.	CASSLGTGRGTDTQYF	TGCGCCAGCAGCTTGGGGACAGGGCGCGGCACAGATACGCAGTATTTT
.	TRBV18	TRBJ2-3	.	CASSPRAGAADTQYF	TGTGCCAGCTCACCACGGGCAGGGGCGGCAGATACGCAGTATTTT
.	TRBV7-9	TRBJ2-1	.	CASGSLGLDEQFF	TGTGCCAGCGGAAGTCTTGGACTGGATGAGCAGTTCTTC